Listed below are T cell receptor beta chains from one sample, sequenced in a study of T cell changes during pregnancy in multiple sclerosis. The protocol was immunoSEQ multiplex PCR, while the TCRdb copy is restricted to in-frame clones and leaves out a portion. This sample has tens of thousands of clones, with over 80% found just once. Here the sequenced sample was CD4+ T cells from peripheral blood mononuclear cells, taken after pregnancy. The source is a female donor with multiple sclerosis, enrolled in a pregnancy study. CDR3s include the opening cysteine and the closing phenylalanine or tryptophan.

len: 14; v_gene: TRBV19; j_gene: TRBJ1-5; CDR3aa: CASRLGQAYQPQHF
len: 14; v_gene: TRBV7-9; j_gene: TRBJ2-5; CDR3aa: CASSRPGQAETQYF
len: 14; v_gene: TRBV7-9; j_gene: TRBJ2-5; CDR3aa: CASSLTGGYETQYF
len: 15; v_gene: TRBV7-3; j_gene: TRBJ2-3; CDR3aa: CASSLTGQETDTQYF
len: 18; v_gene: TRBV7-2; j_gene: TRBJ2-1; CDR3aa: CASSLETGTGVPNNEQFF
len: 15; v_gene: TRBV6-5; j_gene: TRBJ2-7; CDR3aa: CASSYDGGLTYEQYF
len: 18; v_gene: TRBV4-2; j_gene: TRBJ2-5; CDR3aa: CASSRDKTGGGLGETQYF
len: 15; v_gene: TRBV5-4; j_gene: TRBJ1-2; CDR3aa: CASSWGDSPNYGYTF
len: 14; v_gene: TRBV7-2; j_gene: TRBJ2-7; CDR3aa: CASSPSRGAHEQYF
len: 14; v_gene: TRBV7-2; j_gene: TRBJ2-5; CDR3aa: CASSLGRAQETQYF
len: 13; v_gene: TRBV7-2; j_gene: TRBJ2-7; CDR3aa: CASSLGQDDEQYF
len: 15; v_gene: TRBV7-9; j_gene: TRBJ1-1; CDR3aa: CASSLDGDLNTEAFF
len: 15; v_gene: TRBV29-1; j_gene: TRBJ2-7; CDR3aa: CSGGGGGALLDEQYF
len: 14; v_gene: TRBV7-9; j_gene: TRBJ1-5; CDR3aa: CASSTGGRDQPQHF
len: 16; v_gene: TRBV27; j_gene: TRBJ2-7; CDR3aa: CASSSRQGVRLYEQYF
len: 14; v_gene: TRBV6-1; j_gene: TRBJ1-5; CDR3aa: CASTTGGGNQPQHF